Listed below are T cell receptor beta chains from one sample, sequenced in a study of T-cell memory formation after mild COVID-19. TCRdb re-derived calls from the 5' RACE reads in MiXCR, one entry per CDR3 protein. The sample lists nearly 250,000 distinct CDR3 sequences, roughly 15% occurring once. Sequences were obtained from PBMCs or a T cell subset sorted from them (not recorded which). The receptors here all came from an adult woman who had mild COVID-19 (a few samples of this study predate the infection). Cell type and time point are not known. Each CDR3 is given with its conserved first and last residue. A D gene is named only where the DNA matches it firmly. Clone size, where shown, is once, few, many, or a class for clones that have expanded.

>few|TRBV9|NA|TRBJ2-5
CASSERLVSETQYF
TGTGCCAGCAGCGAACGACTAGTATCGGAGACCCAGTACTTC
>NA|TRBV20-1|NA|TRBJ1-1
CSASGGGGLTEAFF
TGCAGTGCTAGCGGTGGGGGGGGTCTCACTGAAGCTTTCTTT
>NA|TRBV7-9|TRBD1|TRBJ1-1
CASSGTGTVNTEAFF
TGTGCCAGCAGCGGCACCGGGACAGTGAACACTGAAGCTTTCTTT
>NA|TRBV21-1|NA|TRBJ1-6
CASSKRWAGPSYNSPLHF
TGTGCCAGCAGCAAAAGGTGGGCAGGGCCATCTTATAATTCACCCCTCCACTTT
>NA|TRBV6-1|NA|TRBJ1-6
CASRTKDNSPLHF
TGTGCCAGCAGGACAAAAGATAATTCACCCCTCCACTTT
>NA|TRBV3-1|NA|TRBJ1-1
CASSRRGADTEAFF
TGTGCCAGCAGCCGCAGGGGAGCGGACACTGAAGCTTTCTTT
>NA|TRBV4-2|TRBD2|TRBJ2-1
CASASGTSGRSNEQFF
TGTGCCAGCGCCTCCGGGACTAGCGGGAGAAGCAATGAGCAGTTCTTC
>many|TRBV10-3|NA|TRBJ1-5
CAISDARRPNQPQHF
TGTGCCATCAGTGACGCGCGTCGGCCCAATCAGCCCCAGCATTTT
>NA|TRBV30|NA|TRBJ2-2
CAWSGGPVNTGELFF
TGTGCCTGGAGTGGGGGGCCGGTGAACACCGGGGAGCTGTTTTTT
>NA|TRBV4-3|NA|TRBJ1-2
CASSQDSRELRGYTF
TGCGCCAGCAGCCAAGATAGCAGGGAATTGAGGGGCTACACCTTC
>few|TRBV5-1|TRBD2|TRBJ2-2
CASSFTSGTNTGELFF
TGCGCCAGCAGCTTCACTAGCGGGACGAACACCGGGGAGCTGTTTTTT
>NA|TRBV24-1|TRBD1|TRBJ2-5
CATSDPGQGAAETQYF
TGTGCCACCAGTGACCCCGGGCAGGGGGCCGCAGAGACCCAGTACTTC
>NA|TRBV30|NA|TRBJ1-2
CAWQGLGYGYTF
TGTGCCTGGCAGGGTTTGGGCTATGGCTACACCTTC
>NA|TRBV3-1|NA|TRBJ1-1
CASSPLGGVARTEAFF
TGTGCCAGCAGCCCTCTCGGGGGGGTCGCCCGGACTGAAGCTTTCTTT
>NA|TRBV19|NA|TRBJ2-1
CASSISLGSAAYNEQFF
TGTGCCAGTAGTATATCGCTGGGGAGCGCCGCCTACAATGAGCAGTTCTTC
>NA|TRBV5-1|NA|TRBJ2-5
CASSLGAGSVETQYF
TGCGCCAGCAGCTTGGGGGCAGGGAGCGTAGAGACCCAGTACTTC
>many|TRBV7-2|NA|TRBJ2-1
CASSSHRTTYNEQFF
TGTGCCAGCAGCTCGCACAGAACTACCTACAATGAGCAGTTCTTC
>few|TRBV7-2|NA|TRBJ1-2
CASRGPEKDGYTF
TGTGCCAGCAGGGGGCCGGAGAAGGATGGCTACACCTTC
>few|TRBV25-1|NA|TRBJ2-2
CASSEGQRAGELFF
TGTGCCAGCAGTGAGGGGCAGCGGGCCGGGGAGCTGTTTTTT
>few|TRBV24-1|NA|TRBJ2-1
CATSDPREIYNEQFF
TGTGCCACCAGTGATCCCCGGGAGATCTACAATGAGCAGTTCTTC
>few|TRBV5-1|TRBD2|TRBJ2-2
CASSSQAGSSTGELFF
TGCGCCAGCAGCTCGCAAGCGGGGTCCTCCACCGGGGAGCTGTTTTTT
>NA|TRBV27|TRBD2|TRBJ2-7
CASRVLAGAYEQYF
TGTGCCAGCAGGGTACTAGCGGGAGCCTACGAGCAGTACTTC
>NA|TRBV20-1|NA|TRBJ2-1
CSARDLLRVLSYNEQFF
TGCAGTGCTAGAGATCTCCTCAGGGTACTCTCCTACAATGAGCAGTTCTTC